This is a list of T cell receptor beta chains from one sample in a study of blood T cell repertoires in COVID-19. The assay was immunoSEQ multiplex PCR, and TCRdb's table has in-frame clones only and misses some. The sample shows about 120,000 clones, about four fifths of them seen only once. The specimen sequenced was peripheral blood. The receptors originated from a man in his 70s with acute or convalescent COVID-19. Each CDR3 is given with its conserved first and last residue. Fields, in order: clone size, D gene, J gene, V gene, CDR3 protein, CDR3 DNA. The D gene is left open where the match is weak. The size entry is marked missing in some rows and otherwise reads once, few, many or a size class.

abundance: .
d_gene: TRBD1
j_gene: TRBJ1-5
v_gene: TRBV6-5
CDR3aa: CASSSDRASNQPQHF
CDR3nt: TGTGCCAGCAGTTCCGACAGGGCTAGCAATCAGCCCCAGCATTTT

abundance: .
d_gene: .
j_gene: TRBJ1-2
v_gene: TRBV6-5
CDR3aa: CASASLLGYTF
CDR3nt: TGTGCCAGCGCGTCCCTTCTTGGCTACACCTTC

abundance: few
d_gene: TRBD1
j_gene: TRBJ1-2
v_gene: TRBV5-4
CDR3aa: CASSPPGQGYGYTF
CDR3nt: TGTGCCAGCAGCCCACCGGGACAGGGGTATGGCTACACCTTC

abundance: once
d_gene: TRBD2
j_gene: TRBJ2-3
v_gene: TRBV7-3
CDR3aa: CASSSNLAGPGDTQYF
CDR3nt: TGTGCCAGCAGCTCTAATCTAGCGGGGCCCGGGGATACGCAGTATTTT

abundance: .
d_gene: .
j_gene: TRBJ2-3
v_gene: TRBV19
CDR3aa: CASRQQGRTDTQYF
CDR3nt: TGTGCCAGTAGGCAACAGGGACGCACAGATACGCAGTATTTT

abundance: few
d_gene: TRBD1
j_gene: TRBJ2-3
v_gene: TRBV10-3
CDR3aa: CAISLGTAFSTDTQYF
CDR3nt: TGTGCCATCAGTCTCGGGACAGCCTTTAGCACAGATACGCAGTATTTT

abundance: .
d_gene: .
j_gene: TRBJ2-6
v_gene: TRBV29-1
CDR3aa: CSVGQESGANVLTF
CDR3nt: TGCAGCGTTGGACAGGAGTCTGGGGCCAACGTCCTGACTTTC

abundance: .
d_gene: TRBD2
j_gene: TRBJ2-7
v_gene: TRBV4-2
CDR3aa: CASSQEIAGGDKQYF
CDR3nt: TGTGCCAGCAGCCAAGAGATAGCGGGGGGGGACAAGCAGTACTTC

abundance: .
d_gene: .
j_gene: TRBJ1-2
v_gene: TRBV6-5
CDR3aa: CASIQVHNYGYTF
CDR3nt: TGTGCCAGTATACAGGTTCATAACTATGGCTACACCTTC

abundance: .
d_gene: TRBD1
j_gene: TRBJ1-5
v_gene: TRBV4-2
CDR3aa: CASSPQGAGDQPQHF
CDR3nt: TGTGCCAGCAGCCCACAGGGGGCCGGGGACCAGCCCCAGCATTTT

abundance: .
d_gene: .
j_gene: TRBJ1-2
v_gene: TRBV11-2
CDR3aa: CASSLAVGSGYTF
CDR3nt: TGTGCCAGCAGCTTAGCGGTGGGCTCTGGCTACACCTTC

abundance: .
d_gene: .
j_gene: TRBJ1-2
v_gene: TRBV6-5
CDR3aa: CASRPRAGAGYGYTF
CDR3nt: TGTGCCAGCAGGCCCCGGGCGGGGGCAGGCTATGGCTACACCTTC

abundance: .
d_gene: .
j_gene: TRBJ1-6
v_gene: TRBV7-2
CDR3aa: CASSLGQNNSPLHF
CDR3nt: TGTGCCAGCAGCTTAGGACAGAATAATTCACCCCTCCACTTT

abundance: .
d_gene: .
j_gene: TRBJ1-2
v_gene: TRBV19
CDR3aa: CASSLQNDGYTF
CDR3nt: TGTGCCAGTAGTCTACAGAATGATGGCTACACCTTC

abundance: .
d_gene: .
j_gene: TRBJ2-1
v_gene: TRBV19
CDR3aa: CASSSRTRYNEQFF
CDR3nt: TGTGCCAGTAGTTCCCGGACTCGTTACAATGAGCAGTTCTTC

abundance: .
d_gene: .
j_gene: TRBJ1-5
v_gene: TRBV11-3
CDR3aa: CASSLGQGSNQPQHF
CDR3nt: TGTGCCAGCAGCTTAGGGCAGGGTAGCAATCAGCCCCAGCATTTT

abundance: .
d_gene: TRBD1
j_gene: TRBJ2-1
v_gene: TRBV19
CDR3aa: CASSKPGQGANEQFF
CDR3nt: TGTGCCAGTAGTAAACCGGGACAGGGGGCCAATGAGCAGTTCTTC

abundance: .
d_gene: .
j_gene: TRBJ1-3
v_gene: TRBV11-3
CDR3aa: CASSFSGEGNTIYF
CDR3nt: TGTGCCAGCAGCTTTTCAGGGGAAGGAAACACCATATATTTT

abundance: .
d_gene: .
j_gene: TRBJ2-2
v_gene: TRBV29-1
CDR3aa: CSGTANTGELFF
CDR3nt: TGCAGCGGGACAGCGAACACCGGGGAGCTGTTTTTT

abundance: .
d_gene: .
j_gene: TRBJ1-2
v_gene: TRBV10-2
CDR3aa: CASTPQTFNYGYTF
CDR3nt: TGCGCCAGCACCCCCCAGACTTTTAACTATGGCTACACCTTC

abundance: .
d_gene: TRBD1
j_gene: TRBJ1-2
v_gene: TRBV30
CDR3aa: CAWSPSTGNYGYTF
CDR3nt: TGTGCCTGGAGTCCCTCGACAGGGAACTATGGCTACACCTTC

abundance: .
d_gene: .
j_gene: TRBJ2-6
v_gene: TRBV9
CDR3aa: CASSVVHSGANVLTF
CDR3nt: TGTGCCAGCAGCGTAGTCCACTCTGGGGCCAACGTCCTGACTTTC

abundance: .
d_gene: .
j_gene: TRBJ2-3
v_gene: TRBV12-3/TRBV12-4
CDR3aa: CASSSTRNTQYF
CDR3nt: TGTGCCAGCAGTTCGACTAGAAATACGCAGTATTTT

abundance: .
d_gene: .
j_gene: TRBJ1-2
v_gene: TRBV9
CDR3aa: CASSVVGRNYGYTF
CDR3nt: TGTGCCAGCAGCGTAGTGGGGCGGAACTATGGCTACACCTTC

abundance: .
d_gene: .
j_gene: TRBJ1-5
v_gene: TRBV15
CDR3aa: CATSRDGGNQPQHF
CDR3nt: TGTGCCACCAGCAGAGATGGAGGCAATCAGCCCCAGCATTTT

abundance: .
d_gene: .
j_gene: TRBJ1-2
v_gene: TRBV7-9
CDR3aa: CASSYESGYTF
CDR3nt: TGTGCCAGCAGCTATGAAAGCGGCTACACCTTC

abundance: .
d_gene: .
j_gene: TRBJ2-3
v_gene: TRBV11-3
CDR3aa: CASSLGGARADTQYF
CDR3nt: TGTGCCAGCAGCTTGGGGGGGGCGCGGGCAGATACGCAGTATTTT

abundance: .
d_gene: .
j_gene: TRBJ1-1
v_gene: TRBV10-1
CDR3aa: CASRGQTNTEAFF
CDR3nt: TGCGCCAGCAGGGGACAAACGAACACTGAAGCTTTCTTT

abundance: .
d_gene: .
j_gene: TRBJ1-2
v_gene: TRBV19
CDR3aa: CASSRQATSYGYTF
CDR3nt: TGTGCCAGTAGTAGACAGGCAACCTCCTATGGCTACACCTTC

abundance: .
d_gene: .
j_gene: TRBJ2-5
v_gene: TRBV21-1
CDR3aa: CASSKVGDRGDPYQETQYF
CDR3nt: TGTGCCAGCAGCAAAGTGGGGGACAGGGGCGATCCTTACCAAGAGACCCAGTACTTC

abundance: .
d_gene: .
j_gene: TRBJ2-5
v_gene: TRBV2
CDR3aa: CASSAALAGETQYF
CDR3nt: TGTGCCAGCAGCGCTGCACTGGCGGGGGAGACCCAGTACTTC

abundance: few
d_gene: TRBD1
j_gene: TRBJ1-1
v_gene: TRBV30
CDR3aa: CAWSGTGQSEAFF
CDR3nt: TGTGCCTGGAGTGGGACAGGGCAATCTGAAGCTTTCTTT

abundance: .
d_gene: .
j_gene: TRBJ1-3
v_gene: TRBV5-4
CDR3aa: CASSLGLPRGGSGNTIYF
CDR3nt: TGTGCCAGCAGCTTAGGTCTTCCTCGCGGGGGATCTGGAAACACCATATATTTT

abundance: .
d_gene: TRBD2
j_gene: TRBJ2-3
v_gene: TRBV3-1/TRBV3-2
CDR3aa: CASSLGTSGGTDTQYF
CDR3nt: TGTGCCAGCAGTCTTGGGACTAGCGGGGGAACAGATACGCAGTATTTT

abundance: .
d_gene: .
j_gene: TRBJ1-5
v_gene: TRBV4-2
CDR3aa: CASSQDEASNQPQHF
CDR3nt: TGTGCCAGCAGCCAAGATGAAGCATCTAATCAGCCCCAGCATTTT

abundance: .
d_gene: .
j_gene: TRBJ1-2
v_gene: TRBV19
CDR3aa: CASSRTVLDYGYTF
CDR3nt: TGTGCCAGTAGTAGGACAGTACTGGACTATGGCTACACCTTC

abundance: .
d_gene: TRBD1
j_gene: TRBJ1-3
v_gene: TRBV7-6
CDR3aa: CASSLIQGAGGNTIYF
CDR3nt: TGTGCCAGCAGCTTAATACAGGGGGCGGGCGGAAACACCATATATTTT

abundance: .
d_gene: TRBD1
j_gene: TRBJ2-1
v_gene: TRBV11-3
CDR3aa: CASSLRGTGGNEQFF
CDR3nt: TGTGCCAGCAGCTTAAGAGGGACAGGGGGTAATGAGCAGTTCTTC

abundance: few
d_gene: TRBD1
j_gene: TRBJ1-2
v_gene: TRBV7-2
CDR3aa: CASSSDRGPYGYTF
CDR3nt: TGTGCCAGCAGCTCCGACAGGGGGCCATATGGCTACACCTTC

abundance: .
d_gene: TRBD2
j_gene: TRBJ2-4
v_gene: TRBV13
CDR3aa: CASSLGGARNIQYF
CDR3nt: TGTGCCAGCAGCTTGGGAGGGGCCCGAAACATTCAGTACTTC

abundance: few
d_gene: .
j_gene: TRBJ1-2
v_gene: TRBV5-8
CDR3aa: CASSPVGLGYGYTF
CDR3nt: TGTGCCAGCAGCCCCGTGGGGCTCGGCTATGGCTACACCTTC

abundance: .
d_gene: .
j_gene: TRBJ1-2
v_gene: TRBV5-4
CDR3aa: CASSSRNRAMWGYTF
CDR3nt: TGTGCCAGCAGCTCCCGAAACAGGGCGATGTGGGGCTACACCTTC

abundance: .
d_gene: TRBD2
j_gene: TRBJ2-3
v_gene: TRBV6-5
CDR3aa: CASSYGSRGFADTQYF
CDR3nt: TGTGCCAGCAGTTACGGGTCGCGGGGGTTCGCAGATACGCAGTATTTT

abundance: .
d_gene: .
j_gene: TRBJ2-7
v_gene: TRBV2
CDR3aa: CASNGGNYEQYF
CDR3nt: TGTGCCAGCAATGGAGGGAACTACGAGCAGTACTTC

abundance: .
d_gene: TRBD2
j_gene: TRBJ2-5
v_gene: TRBV18
CDR3aa: CASSPSGGETQYF
CDR3nt: TGTGCCAGCTCACCTAGCGGGGGAGAGACCCAGTACTTC

abundance: .
d_gene: .
j_gene: TRBJ2-7
v_gene: TRBV7-3
CDR3aa: CASSSGRGDFDEQYF
CDR3nt: TGTGCCAGCAGCTCTGGCAGGGGGGACTTTGACGAGCAGTACTTC

abundance: few
d_gene: .
j_gene: TRBJ1-3
v_gene: TRBV18
CDR3aa: CASSPSMGNTIYF
CDR3nt: TGTGCCAGCTCACCATCTATGGGAAACACCATATATTTT

abundance: .
d_gene: .
j_gene: TRBJ1-1
v_gene: TRBV6-5
CDR3aa: CASSPLQVYTEAFF
CDR3nt: TGTGCCAGCAGTCCATTACAGGTCTACACTGAAGCTTTCTTT

abundance: .
d_gene: .
j_gene: TRBJ2-3
v_gene: TRBV2
CDR3aa: CASSAEGVGDTQYF
CDR3nt: TGTGCCAGCAGCGCAGAGGGGGTGGGAGATACGCAGTATTTT

abundance: once
d_gene: TRBD2
j_gene: TRBJ2-3
v_gene: TRBV7-2
CDR3aa: CASSRDSGGGGNTQYF
CDR3nt: TGTGCCAGCAGCCGGGATAGCGGGGGGGGCGGGAATACGCAGTATTTT

abundance: once
d_gene: .
j_gene: TRBJ2-2
v_gene: TRBV5-6
CDR3aa: CASTERRVIANTGELFF
CDR3nt: TGTGCCAGCACCGAACGGAGGGTCATCGCGAACACCGGGGAGCTGTTTTTT

abundance: .
d_gene: TRBD1
j_gene: TRBJ1-5
v_gene: TRBV6-5
CDR3aa: CASRLTGGGNQPQHF
CDR3nt: TGTGCCAGCAGATTGACAGGGGGAGGCAATCAGCCCCAGCATTTT

abundance: few
d_gene: TRBD1
j_gene: TRBJ2-7
v_gene: TRBV11-2
CDR3aa: CASSLDPGQNYEQYF
CDR3nt: TGTGCCAGCAGCTTAGATCCGGGACAGAACTACGAGCAGTACTTC

abundance: .
d_gene: .
j_gene: TRBJ1-1
v_gene: TRBV12-5
CDR3aa: CASGLGGVSTEAFF
CDR3nt: TGTGCTAGTGGTTTGGGGGGGGTATCTACTGAAGCTTTCTTT

abundance: .
d_gene: .
j_gene: TRBJ2-3
v_gene: TRBV5-6
CDR3aa: CASSAGRTQYF
CDR3nt: TGTGCCAGCAGCGCGGGGAGGACGCAGTATTTT